Below are 16 T cell receptor beta chains sequenced from a single sample in a study of prognosis after radiotherapy for stage I lung cancer. From genomic DNA, two-round multiplex PCR was used to amplify TCR beta CDR3. Specific primers for each TRBV and TRBJ gene were what first-round PCR used. Via MiXCR, TCRdb re-called the multiplex PCR reads, giving one row per CDR3 protein. The sample carries roughly 15,000 distinct CDR3 sequences, more than 35% recorded once. This specimen was PBMCs, taken before or after stereotactic body radiation therapy (not recorded which). These receptors all stem from a donor of 50 years or more with non-small cell lung cancer.

Turning to this clonotype: A far larger clone is only one base removed, so a read error is likely. V gene TRBV7-9 combines with J gene TRBJ1-2; D possibly corresponds to TRBD1 (5 bases). The CDR3 consists of 13 residues. Trimming left V 8 bases short and J 9 bases short, with 19 bases between. Germline V gene data show CDR1 as SEHNR and CDR2 as FQNEAQ (reference sequence). The CDR3 here is CASSPRVNYCYTF. As DNA, the CDR3 is TGTGCCAGCTCACCCAGGGTGAATTATTGCTACACCTTC.

By its share, this clonotype is medium-sized. This chain uses TRBV6-1 with TRBJ1-6, with D perhaps TRBD1 (6 bases). V lost 7 bases, J lost 4 bases, and 14 bases lay in between. Germline CDR1 MNHNS, CDR2 SASEGT. The CDR3 contains 15 residues. The CDR3 sequence: CASTPGGGYNSPLHF. CDR3 DNA sequence: TGTGCCAGCACCCCGGGAGGGGGGTATAATTCACCCCTCCACTTT.

Regarding this clonotype: A much larger clone differs from this one at a single base, so this may be a read error. The chain carries TRBV5-1 and TRBJ2-3, with 8 bases identical to TRBD1. CDR3 length equals 16 residues. In germline, CDR1 is SGHRS, CDR2 YFSETQ. Trimming cost V 0 bases and J 8 bases; bases outside gene matches: 11. The CDR3 DNA reads as TGCGCCAGCAGCTTGGGTACAGGGGGTTCGACATGTACGCAGTATTTT. Translation: CASSLGTGGSTCTQYF.

The chain has TRBV9 and TRBJ2-3; a possible D gene is TRBD2 (6 bases). The CDR3 has 14 amino acids. V was trimmed by 4 bases and J by 4 bases, leaving 13 bases between them. Looked up from germline, CDR1 is SGDLS and CDR2 is YYNGEE. Here the CDR3 reads CASSRPGTPDTQYF. The CDR3 bases are TGTGCCAGCAGCCGACCCGGGACTCCAGATACGCAGTATTTT.

This clonotype has ten or more counts. This chain joins TRBV9 and TRBJ2-7, with D possibly being TRBD1 (6 bases). This CDR3 comprises 13 residues. Trimming pared 0 bases from V and 6 bases from J, leaving 10 bases between. Germline CDR1 reads SGDLS; CDR2 reads YYNGEE. CDR3 coding DNA: TGTGCCAGCAGCGTAGCCCAGGGGCTCGAGCAGTACTTC. Translation gives CASSVAQGLEQYF.

The chain couples TRBV6-1 to TRBJ1-2, with D possibly matching TRBD1 (5 bases). The CDR3 has 15 residues. Looked up from germline, CDR1 is MNHNS and CDR2 is SASEGT. V was cut by 2 bases and J by 0 bases, with 10 bases left in between. In DNA form, the CDR3 reads TGTGCCAGCAGTGAACAGGGAGATGCTAACTATGGCTACACCTTC. Translated, it gives CASSEQGDANYGYTF.

In this sample, this clonotype turned up many times. V gene TRBV12-3 or TRBV12-4 combines with J gene TRBJ1-2; TRBD1 might be the D (5 bases). This CDR3 region has 15 residues. V lost 1 base and J lost 3, with 12 bases in between. The CDR3 loop reads CASSLVGGLDYGYTF. For the CDR3, the DNA is TGTGCCAGCAGTTTAGTGGGGGGTCTCGACTATGGCTACACCTTC.

The chain is built from TRBV2 and TRBJ2-7; TRBD2 is a possible D gene (6 bases). CDR1 and CDR2 from the germline V gene are SNHLY and FYNNEI. The germline V and J ends were trimmed by 2 bases and 4 bases, with 18 bases remaining between them. The CDR3 consists of 16 residues. DNA for the CDR3: TGTGCCAGCAGTGAAACGTATTGGGGGGAAGGTTACGAGCAGTACTTC. Protein: CASSETYWGEGYEQYF.

The J gene is TRBJ2-1, the V gene TRBV6-6; D unclear. Germline CDR1 is MNHNY and CDR2 is SVGAGI (reference sequence). The germline V and J ends were trimmed by 0 bases and 16 bases, with 10 bases remaining between them. CDR3 length equals 11 residues. The CDR3 region is CASSYSSLHFF. CDR3 DNA sequence: TGTGCCAGCAGTTACTCGAGCCTGCATTTCTTC.

The rearrangement uses TRBV20-1 and TRBJ1-1, with D maybe TRBD1 (5 bases). The CDR3 sequence is 13 residues long. Germline values: CDR1 DFQATT, CDR2 SNEGSKA (reference sequence). Trimming left V 4 bases short and J 1 base short, with 10 bases between. Here the CDR3 reads CSATSGANTEAFF. The DNA for the CDR3 is TGCAGTGCTACAAGCGGGGCGAACACTGAAGCTTTCTTT.

The chain combines TRBV6-5 with TRBJ1-5; D is ambiguous. Germline V gene lookup returns CDR1 MNHEY and CDR2 SVGAGI. Trimming stripped 4 bases from V and 3 bases from J, with 7 bases between. This CDR3 is 13 amino acids long. DNA of the CDR3: TGTGCCAGCAGTTTCTCTATCAATCAGCCCCAGCATTTT. Its protein product is CASSFSINQPQHF.

Remarks on this clonotype: Given a far larger clone just one base away, this is likely a sequencing read error. The rearrangement joins TRBV6-8 to TRBJ2-7; no clear D. Germline lookup yields CDR1 MNHGY and CDR2 SAAAGT. This CDR3 has 14 amino acids. Trimming stripped 3 bases from V and 5 bases from J, with 14 bases between. CDR3 in DNA: TGTGCCAGCAGTTATGGCGGTGACGCCGACGAGCAGTACTTC. Translating gives CASSYGGDADEQYF.

Note on this clonotype: A far larger clone is one nucleotide away, so this likely arose from a read error. The chain recombines TRBV30 with TRBJ2-1; the match to TRBD1 covers 7 bases. The length of the CDR3 is 12 residues. V dropped 6 bases and J dropped 10; count of bases not matched to a gene: 9. Germline loops: CDR1 GTSNPN, CDR2 SVGIG (reference sequence). The CDR3 loop reads CACRDSSYEQFF. CDR3 DNA: TGTGCCTGCCGGGACAGCTCCTACGAGCAGTTCTTC.

A note on this clonotype: A read error likely explains this, since a far larger clone differs by one base. V is TRBV6-2 or TRBV6-3 and J is TRBJ2-5; TRBD2 matches at 8 bases. The J call may be faulty, since TRBJ2-1 better matches the DNA end. Germline V gene sequence: CDR1 MNHEY, CDR2 SVGEGT. The length of the CDR3 is 20 residues. The CDR3 spells CASSYSSGVAGMSPYNEQFF. The CDR3 DNA follows: TGTGCCAGCAGTTACTCGTCGGGAGTAGCGGGAATGTCGCCCTACAATGAGCAGTTCTTC.

This chain uses TRBV12-3 or TRBV12-4 with TRBJ2-7; possibly TRBD2 for D (7 bases). The CDR3 is 12 amino acids. V gave up 4 bases and J gave up 5 bases, with 9 bases separating them. CDR3 DNA: TGTGCCAGCAGTTGGGGGGGCAACGAGCAGTACTTC. It codes for CASSWGGNEQYF.

This clonotype was observed a single time. The V gene is TRBV7-8, the J gene TRBJ2-3, with 8 bases lining up with TRBD2. The CDR3 is made up of 15 amino acids. V lost 4 bases and J lost 3; bases outside the gene matches: 6. Germline CDR1 SGHVS, CDR2 FQNEAQ. CDR3 sequence (DNA): TGTGCCAGCAGCTATAGCGGGATGGGGACAGATACGCAGTATTTT. This gives the protein CASSYSGMGTDTQYF.